The clone carrying this T cell receptor beta chain was seen only a few times. The sample is drawn from a study of T cell changes during pregnancy in multiple sclerosis. In germline, CDR1 is MNHEY, CDR2 SMNVEV (reference sequence). The CDR3 sequence is 16 residues long. Trimming stripped 4 bases from V and 1 base from J, with 14 bases between. Sequencing used immunoSEQ multiplex PCR; TCRdb keeps in-frame clones, though not all of them. The sample has tens of thousands of clones; 80% to 95% are singletons. The material was CD8+ T cells from peripheral blood mononuclear cells, obtained in the first trimester of pregnancy. The chain joins TRBV27 to TRBJ1-5; D gene uncertain. This clonotype was obtained from a female donor with multiple sclerosis, enrolled in a pregnancy study. The CDR3 region has the DNA TGTGCCAGCAGTTCTCTTTCGGTAAGAAGCAATCAGCCCCAGCATTTT. It is translated as CASSSLSVRSNQPQHF.